Below, 10 T cell receptor beta chains from the same sample are listed, as sequenced in a study of cytotoxic CD8 clonotypes in ibrutinib-treated CLL (dated by TCRdb to 2020 to 2023). The method was the immunoSEQ multiplex PCR assay. TCRdb stores this immuneACCESS table with in-frame sequences only. Part of the clones is absent; in the studies checked, under half of the shortfall reflects unresolved V genes, and no reason is known for the rest. The sample table contains about 28,000 clones; only one count was recorded for approximately 54% of them. The top ten clonotypes cover around 5.1% of the sample. The sample in question was PBMCs, obtained before ibrutinib treatment. Receptors originate from a human donor with chronic lymphocytic leukemia.

The chain uses TRBV4-2 and TRBJ2-1; D is perhaps TRBD1 (6 bases). This CDR3 spans 15 amino acids. Germline loops: CDR1 LGHNA, CDR2 YNFKEQ. Trimming took off 0 bases at V and 10 bases at J, with 16 bases between the two ends. The CDR3 DNA is TGTGCCAGCAGCCAAGACAGGGGCCTAAAAGGGGAGCAGTTCTTC. Translation gives CASSQDRGLKGEQFF.

This clone was observed a few times. The rearrangement links TRBV7-6 to TRBJ2-3; 7 bases align to TRBD1. V dropped 3 bases and J dropped 0; count of bases not matched to a gene: 3. The CDR3 sequence is 15 residues long. Germline values: CDR1 SGHVS, CDR2 FNYEAQ. CDR3 sequence (DNA): TGTGCCAGCAGCTTTCCGGGACAGAGCACAGATACGCAGTATTTT. Translation gives CASSFPGQSTDTQYF.

The chain joins TRBV7-9 to TRBJ2-7; TRBD1 matches at 7 bases. The CDR3 runs 13 residues. Germline assignment: CDR1 SEHNR and CDR2 FQNEAQ (reference sequence). V was clipped by 6 bases and J by 5 bases; unmatched bases: 7. CDR3: CASRGQGVHEQYF. CDR3 DNA: TGTGCCAGCAGGGGGCAGGGGGTCCACGAGCAGTACTTC. Full variable domain (outside the CDR3, taken from reference TRBV7-9 and TRBJ2-7): DTGVSQNPRHKITKRGQNVTFRCDPISEHNRLYWYRQTLGQGPEFLTYFQNEAQLEKSRLLSDRFSAERPKGSFSTLEIQRTEQGDSAMYLCASRGQGVHEQYFGPGTRLTVT.

This clone showed up just a few times. The chain recombines TRBV2 with TRBJ2-7, with D uncertain. In germline, CDR1 is SNHLY, CDR2 FYNNEI. The CDR3 has 14 amino acids. V gave up 6 bases and J gave up 3 bases, with 15 bases separating them. The CDR3 loop reads CASRFKTPLYEQYF. The CDR3 coding sequence is TGTGCCAGCAGGTTCAAGACCCCTCTCTACGAGCAGTACTTC.

The chain couples TRBV5-1 to TRBJ1-1, with TRBD1 identical over 7 bases. Germline V gene sequence: CDR1 SGHRS, CDR2 YFSETQ. With V trimmed by 7 bases and J by 2 bases, 5 bases remained unmatched. This CDR3 has 13 residues. CDR3 residues: CASGRGGNTEAFF. CDR3 DNA sequence: TGCGCCAGCGGCAGGGGGGGAAACACTGAAGCTTTCTTT.

This clone was observed a handful of times. This chain links TRBV10-3 with TRBJ2-3, with unresolved D. Germline V CDR1 and CDR2: ENHRY, SYGVKD. CDR3 length: 13 residues. V was trimmed by 0 bases and J by 3 bases, leaving 4 bases between them. The CDR3 DNA sequence: TGTGCCATCAGTGAGTCGGGAACAGATACGCAGTATTTT. It yields the protein CAISESGTDTQYF.

This chain joins TRBV19 and TRBJ2-3; no clear D. This CDR3 region has 16 residues. Trimming cost V 1 base and J 4 bases, with 15 bases left between them. In germline, CDR1 is LNHDA, CDR2 SQIVND (reference sequence). The CDR3 DNA reads as TGTGCCAGTAGTATAGGGGCTGGGCCGGGTCCAGATACGCAGTATTTT. The encoded protein is CASSIGAGPGPDTQYF.

The rearrangement joins TRBV5-1 to TRBJ1-2; unclear D gene. Trimming cost V 0 bases and J 2 bases, with 11 bases left between them. This CDR3 has 15 amino acids. CDR1 SGHRS and CDR2 YFSETQ come from the germline V gene. For the CDR3, the DNA is TGCGCCAGCAGCTTGGCGGGAGTCGCCAACTATGGCTACACCTTC. Translation: CASSLAGVANYGYTF.

This rearrangement joins TRBV19 to TRBJ2-1; D is ambiguous. Germline V gene sequence: CDR1 LNHDA, CDR2 SQIVND (reference sequence). The V end was cut by 4 bases, the J end by 8 bases, with 15 bases between. CDR3 length equals 14 residues. CDR3 sequence (DNA): TGTGCCAGTAGTACTTTAGAGCTGTTGGATGAGCAGTTCTTC. This codes for CASSTLELLDEQFF.

The chain employs TRBV5-8 and TRBJ1-6, with TRBD1 matching over 7 bases. CDR3 length: 14 amino acids. The V gene end was trimmed by 4 bases and the J gene end by 7 bases; junction bases not matched to a gene: 5. The germline CDR1 and CDR2 sequences are SGHTS and YDEGEE. CDR3 DNA: TGTGCCAGCAGCATGGGACAGCCCAATTCACCCCTCCACTTT. Translated, it gives CASSMGQPNSPLHF. Combining the CDR3 with reference TRBV5-8 and TRBJ1-6 gives the whole variable domain EAGVTQSPTHLIKTRGQQATLRCSPISGHTSVYWYQQALGLGLQFLLWYDEGEERNRGNFPPRFSGRQFPNYSSELNVNALELEDSALYLCASSMGQPNSPLHFGNGTRLTVT.